Listed below are T cell receptor beta chains from one sample, sequenced in a study of blood T cell repertoires in COVID-19. The assay was immunoSEQ multiplex PCR, and TCRdb's table has in-frame clones only and misses some. The table includes some 100,000 clones, roughly 86% detected once. Sequencing was carried out using peripheral blood. These TCRs come from a man in his fifties or sixties with active or convalescent COVID-19. CDR3s include the opening cysteine and the closing phenylalanine or tryptophan. D genes are given only for firm matches. Expanded clones get a size class; other rows say once, few or many, or leave the size out.

V gene	D gene	clone size	J gene	CDR3 DNA	CDR3 protein
TRBV18	NA	many	TRBJ2-2	TGTGCCAGCTCAAGCCGGGACAATGCCGGGGAGCTGTTTTTT	CASSSRDNAGELFF
TRBV2	NA	NA	TRBJ1-3	TGTGCCAGCAGTGAACAGGGTGCCGGTGGAAACACCATATATTTT	CASSEQGAGGNTIYF
TRBV6-5	NA	NA	TRBJ1-1	TGTGCCAGCAGTTCACGGGGGATCTCGAACACTGAAGCTTTCTTT	CASSSRGISNTEAFF
TRBV30	TRBD2	NA	TRBJ2-5	TGTGCCTGGAGTGTATTAGCGGGGGGGCGGGAGACCCAGTACTTC	CAWSVLAGGRETQYF
TRBV9	TRBD1	NA	TRBJ2-2	TGTGCCAGCACAAAGGACAGGGTCCCCACCGGGGAGCTGTTTTTT	CASTKDRVPTGELFF
TRBV6-5	TRBD1	NA	TRBJ1-2	TGTGCCAGCAGCCCCTGGACAGGGCAGGGCTATGGCTACACCTTC	CASSPWTGQGYGYTF
TRBV12-3/TRBV12-4	NA	NA	TRBJ1-2	TGTGCCAGCAGTCCCGACCAGGGGAATGGCTACACCTTC	CASSPDQGNGYTF
TRBV24-1	NA	NA	TRBJ2-3	TGTGCCACCAGTGATTTTGCAAGAGGAGATACGCAGTATTTT	CATSDFARGDTQYF
TRBV28	NA	NA	TRBJ1-2	TGTGCCAGCAGAGGGGCAGGCTATGGCTACACCTTC	CASRGAGYGYTF
TRBV18	TRBD2	NA	TRBJ2-5	TGTGCCACCCCACCGGGACTAGCGGGGGGGCAGTACCAAGAGACCCAGTACTTC	CATPPGLAGGQYQETQYF
TRBV5-4	NA	NA	TRBJ2-6	TGTGCCAGCACCCACTTCAGGGATCTCTCCGGGGCCAACGTCCTGACTTTC	CASTHFRDLSGANVLTF
TRBV6-5	TRBD1	NA	TRBJ2-5	TGTGCCAGCAGTTACTCTCCGGACAGGGGAGAGACCCAGTACTTC	CASSYSPDRGETQYF
TRBV4-3	TRBD2	NA	TRBJ2-2	TGCGCCAGCAGCCAAGATCCTTTGACTAGCGGGGTCTCGAACACCGGGGAGCTGTTTTTT	CASSQDPLTSGVSNTGELFF
TRBV5-1	TRBD1	NA	TRBJ2-1	TGCGCCAGCAGCACGGGGACAGGGTACAATGAGCAGTTCTTC	CASSTGTGYNEQFF
TRBV18	TRBD2	few	TRBJ2-1	TGTGCCAGCTCACCGCGGACTAGCGGGGAGAATGAGCAGTTCTTC	CASSPRTSGENEQFF
TRBV6-5	NA	NA	TRBJ1-4	TGTGCCAGCAGCCAGGGGTCAGCTAATGAAAAACTGTTTTTT	CASSQGSANEKLFF
TRBV24-1	NA	NA	TRBJ1-2	TGTGCCACCAGTGATCTTAACTATGGCTACACCTTC	CATSDLNYGYTF
TRBV5-5	TRBD1	NA	TRBJ1-4	TGTGCCAGCAGCCGAGGACAGGGTAATGAAAAACTGTTTTTT	CASSRGQGNEKLFF
TRBV6-5	NA	once	TRBJ1-4	TGTGCCAGCAGTACCGGGGATTCGTGGGAAAAACTGTTTTTT	CASSTGDSWEKLFF
TRBV5-1	NA	NA	TRBJ1-6	TGCGCCAGCAGTACGCTGGAGGGAGTAAGTAATTCACCCCTCCACTTT	CASSTLEGVSNSPLHF
TRBV10-3	TRBD2	NA	TRBJ2-1	TGTGCCATCAGGGGACTAGCGGGGGGGCTTAATGAGCAGTTCTTC	CAIRGLAGGLNEQFF
TRBV2	TRBD1	NA	TRBJ2-3	TGTGCCAGTAACAGGGGGACAGATACGCAGTATTTT	CASNRGTDTQYF
TRBV6-8	NA	NA	TRBJ2-5	TGTGCCAGCAGTTACGAGGCTCCCCGGGAGACCCAGTACTTC	CASSYEAPRETQYF
TRBV5-1	TRBD2	NA	TRBJ2-5	TGCGCCAGCAGCAGGGGACTAGCGGGGGTCCAAGAGACCCAGTACTTC	CASSRGLAGVQETQYF
TRBV6-1	NA	NA	TRBJ1-3	TGTGCCAGCAGTGAAAAGGGAGCAGTTCCTGGAAACACCATATATTTT	CASSEKGAVPGNTIYF
TRBV6-2/TRBV6-3	TRBD1	NA	TRBJ1-1	TGTGCCAGCAGTCAGGACAGGGGGTTCCTATCGGACACTGAAGCTTTCTTT	CASSQDRGFLSDTEAFF
TRBV5-1	TRBD1	NA	TRBJ2-3	TGCGCCAGCAGCTTCGGGACAGGGGTTGCAGATACGCAGTATTTT	CASSFGTGVADTQYF
TRBV7-9	NA	once	TRBJ2-5	TGTGCCAGCAGCTTCTCACTAGCCAAAGAGACCCAGTACTTC	CASSFSLAKETQYF
TRBV7-2	NA	NA	TRBJ1-1	TGTGCCAGCAGTCCCCCACCGACTCCGCGGAGTGAAGCTTTCTTT	CASSPPPTPRSEAFF
TRBV7-2	TRBD2	NA	TRBJ2-3	TGTGCCAGCAGCTTAGGTGCTAGCGGGGGCTCAGATACGCAGTATTTT	CASSLGASGGSDTQYF
TRBV10-3	NA	NA	TRBJ1-4	TGTGCCATCAGTGAGTCCGAACTGATTAATGAAAAACTGTTTTTT	CAISESELINEKLFF
TRBV30	TRBD2	NA	TRBJ2-1	TGTGCCTGGAGTCCTCGGGGGGCCTACAATGAGCAGTTCTTC	CAWSPRGAYNEQFF
TRBV7-2	TRBD2	NA	TRBJ2-3	TGTGCCAGCAGCTTCGAGACTAGCGGGGGGCGCCAGGGTACGCAGTATTTT	CASSFETSGGRQGTQYF
TRBV19	NA	NA	TRBJ1-6	TGTGCCAGTAGTATAGATAGGAGGGCAGGGACTTCACCCCTCCACTTT	CASSIDRRAGTSPLHF
TRBV11-2	NA	few	TRBJ1-4	TGTGCCAGCAGCTTGGGGGGGCGTGAAAAACTGTTTTTT	CASSLGGREKLFF
TRBV7-9	TRBD1	NA	TRBJ2-5	TGTGCCAGCAGCAGGCCGACAGGGAGTGGAGAGACCCAGTACTTC	CASSRPTGSGETQYF
TRBV3-1/TRBV3-2	NA	once	TRBJ1-1	TGTGCCAGCAGCCAGGCAGGGAACGCTTTCTTT	CASSQAGNAFF
TRBV4-1	NA	few	TRBJ1-3	TGCGCCAGCAGCCAAGATGAAGGGGCGTCTGGAAACACCATATATTTT	CASSQDEGASGNTIYF
TRBV7-9	NA	NA	TRBJ2-5	TGTGCCAGCAGCAAAACAGGGACAACCCGCGGGGAGACCCAGTACTTC	CASSKTGTTRGETQYF
TRBV10-1	NA	NA	TRBJ2-3	TGCGCCAGCAGTGGTGGGGGGATTGAAGATACGCAGTATTTT	CASSGGGIEDTQYF
TRBV24-1	NA	once	TRBJ2-1	TGTGCCACCAGTGATTTCAACACAAATGAGCAGTTCTTC	CATSDFNTNEQFF
TRBV18	TRBD1	NA	TRBJ2-5	TGTGCCAGCTCACGGCCGGACAGGGGGCGGGAGACCCAGTACTTC	CASSRPDRGRETQYF
TRBV6-5	NA	NA	TRBJ1-5	TGTGCCAGCAGCCCCGGGGTGATCAATCAGCCCCAGCATTTT	CASSPGVINQPQHF
TRBV3-1/TRBV3-2	NA	NA	TRBJ2-4	TGTGCCAGCAGCCTTCAAAGCATTTCGAAAAACATTCAGTACTTC	CASSLQSISKNIQYF
TRBV10-3	TRBD1	NA	TRBJ1-6	TGTGCCATTTCGACAGGGGTGTTTGATTCACCCCTCCACTTT	CAISTGVFDSPLHF
TRBV24-1	NA	NA	TRBJ2-5	TGTGCCACCAGTGTTGGGGCCCAAGAGACCCAGTACTTC	CATSVGAQETQYF